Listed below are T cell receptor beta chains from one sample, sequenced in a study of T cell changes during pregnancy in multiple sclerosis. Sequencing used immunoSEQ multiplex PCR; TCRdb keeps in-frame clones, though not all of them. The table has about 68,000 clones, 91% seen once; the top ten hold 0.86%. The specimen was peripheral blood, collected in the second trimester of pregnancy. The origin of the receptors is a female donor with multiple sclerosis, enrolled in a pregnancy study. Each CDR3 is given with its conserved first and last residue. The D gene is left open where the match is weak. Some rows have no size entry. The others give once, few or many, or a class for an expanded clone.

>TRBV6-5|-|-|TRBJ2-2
TGTGCCAGCAGTTACTCCAACCGCGCGAACACCGGGGAGCTGTTTTTT
CASSYSNRANTGELFF
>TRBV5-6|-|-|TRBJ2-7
TGTGCCAGCAGCCCCTCGGACACCTCCTACGAGCAGTACTTC
CASSPSDTSYEQYF
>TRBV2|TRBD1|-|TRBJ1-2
TGTGCCAGCAGTGAATTCGGGACAGGGAAAATCTATGGCTACACCTTC
CASSEFGTGKIYGYTF
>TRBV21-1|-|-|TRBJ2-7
TGTGCCAGCAGCAATTGGAGGGGCCAGCAGTACTTC
CASSNWRGQQYF
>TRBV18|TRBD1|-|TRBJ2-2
TGTGCCAGCTCGCACAGGGGCCCTGGTGACACCGGGGAGCTGTTTTTT
CASSHRGPGDTGELFF
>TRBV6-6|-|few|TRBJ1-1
TGTGCCAGCAGCCCGGGACTTACGAACACTGAAGCTTTCTTT
CASSPGLTNTEAFF
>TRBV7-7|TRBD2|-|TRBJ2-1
TGTGCTAGCAGCTCGGGGACTAGCGGGGGTGAGCAGTTCTTC
CASSSGTSGGEQFF
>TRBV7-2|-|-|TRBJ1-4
TGTGCCAGCAGCTTAGGGATGGGCAATGAAAAACTGTTTTTT
CASSLGMGNEKLFF
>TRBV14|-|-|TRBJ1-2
TGTGCCAGCAGCAGTCAGGGGAGCTACACCTTC
CASSSQGSYTF
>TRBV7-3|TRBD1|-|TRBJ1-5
TGTGCCAGCAGCCTACAGGGGGGTAGCAATCAGCCCCAGCATTTT
CASSLQGGSNQPQHF
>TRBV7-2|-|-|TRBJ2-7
TGTGCCAGCAGCTTTTCCAGGGACAACGAGCAGTACTTC
CASSFSRDNEQYF
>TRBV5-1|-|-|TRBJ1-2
TGCGCCAGCAGCTTGGGTGCCCAGGGTGTGGGCTACACCTTC
CASSLGAQGVGYTF
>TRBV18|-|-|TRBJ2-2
TGTGCCAGCTCACCACGGAGGGTTACGAACACCGGGGAGCTGTTTTTT
CASSPRRVTNTGELFF
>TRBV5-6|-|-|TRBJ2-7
TGTGCCAGCAGCTTGGGAGGGCGCGAGCAGTACTTC
CASSLGGREQYF
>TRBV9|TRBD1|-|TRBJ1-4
TGTGCCAGCAGCTTTCACAGGGGCCCTAATGAAAAACTGTTTTTT
CASSFHRGPNEKLFF
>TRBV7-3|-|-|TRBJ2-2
TGTGCCAGCAGCTTAACCCGGACCGGGGAGCTGTTTTTT
CASSLTRTGELFF
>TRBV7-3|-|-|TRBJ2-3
TGTGCCAGCAGCTTAAGCCAGGGGCGAACAGATACGCAGTATTTT
CASSLSQGRTDTQYF
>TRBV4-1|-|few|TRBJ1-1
TGCGCCAGCAGCCAGGCATACATGGCGGACACTGAAGCTTTCTTT
CASSQAYMADTEAFF
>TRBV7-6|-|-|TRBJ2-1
TGTGCCAGCAGCTTAGGCGCTGGTACAGAAATTCGCGATGAGCAGTTCTTC
CASSLGAGTEIRDEQFF
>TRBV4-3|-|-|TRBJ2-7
TGCGCCAGCAGCCAGAGCCAGGGTTACGAGCAGTACTTC
CASSQSQGYEQYF
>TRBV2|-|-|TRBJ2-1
TGTGCCAGCCGAAACAGGTTGAGCTCCTACAATGAGCAGTTCTTC
CASRNRLSSYNEQFF
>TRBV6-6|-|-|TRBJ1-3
TGTGCCAGCAGATCCATAACAGATCATCCTGGAAACACCATATATTTT
CASRSITDHPGNTIYF
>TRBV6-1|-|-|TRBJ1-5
TGTGCCAGCAGTGAAGCCGTTGGCAACAATCAGCCCCAGCATTTT
CASSEAVGNNQPQHF
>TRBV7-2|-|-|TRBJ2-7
TGTGCCAGCAGCTTAGTTCCAGGGGGAGGATACGAGCAGTACTTC
CASSLVPGGGYEQYF
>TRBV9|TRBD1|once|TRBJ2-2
TGTGCCAGCAGCGCCACCTGGGACAGTTTGAACACCGGGGAGCTGTTTTTT
CASSATWDSLNTGELFF
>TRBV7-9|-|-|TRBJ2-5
TGTGCCAGCTTCCCCCCAAACCGGGGAGAGACCCAGTACTTC
CASFPPNRGETQYF
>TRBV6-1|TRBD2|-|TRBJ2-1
TGTGCCAGCAATCCTAGCGGGATCTACAATGAGCAGTTCTTC
CASNPSGIYNEQFF